This T cell receptor beta chain was sequenced for a study of T cells in localized non-small cell lung cancer. A note on this clone: The antigen is unknown.

Study results and limitations: Adjacent lung held a median approximately 57 of the top 100 tumor clones. It was uninvolved adjacent lung that showed the highest T cell clonality, exceeding tumor.

Assay used: immunoSEQ multiplex PCR; TCRdb lists only in-frame clones, some missing. The sample lists 48,000 or so clones, 86% occurring once. Trimming shortened V by 5 bases and J by 10 bases, and 20 bases separated the two germline ends. In germline, CDR1 is SGHAT, CDR2 FQNNGV. This CDR3 contains 14 residues. The chain couples TRBV11-2 to TRBJ2-5, with a tentative D call TRBD1 (6 bases). The sequenced sample was peripheral blood, obtained before any cancer treatment. The TCR originated in a male donor aged 60 or over with stage III squamous cell lung carcinoma. The CDR3 reads CASSQEGVGWSQYF. The CDR3 DNA sequence: TGTGCCAGCAGCCAAGAGGGGGTCGGATGGAGCCAGTACTTC.